This T cell receptor beta chain was identified during a study of T-cell reconstitution after alpha-beta-depleted transplantation in children. The CDR3 spans 14 residues. Trimming took 6 bases from V and 3 from J, leaving 12 bases between them. Findings of the study overall: Surviving recipient T cells and thymic progenitors produced the high day-60 TCRbeta diversity seen in some patients.

Unique molecular identifiers tagged the TCRbeta library. MiXCR, applied by TCRdb to the PCR reads, yields one record per CDR3 protein. The sample records about 830,000 distinct CDR3 sequences, 15% to 20% being singletons. This clonotype was recorded at least ten times. Its specificity is not known. The clonotype comes from a male patient aged 10 to 17 who had a stem cell transplant for acute lymphoblastic leukemia, so the T cells may come from the graft donor. The V and J genes are TRBV12-3 or TRBV12-4 and TRBJ2-1, with D hard to call. The specimen was PBMCs, mostly from graft donor cells, collected 360 days after TCRalphabeta/CD19-depleted stem cell transplant. Here the CDR3 reads CASSSGFVYNEQFF. The DNA for the CDR3 is TGTGCCAGCAGCTCTGGTTTCGTCTACAATGAGCAGTTCTTC.